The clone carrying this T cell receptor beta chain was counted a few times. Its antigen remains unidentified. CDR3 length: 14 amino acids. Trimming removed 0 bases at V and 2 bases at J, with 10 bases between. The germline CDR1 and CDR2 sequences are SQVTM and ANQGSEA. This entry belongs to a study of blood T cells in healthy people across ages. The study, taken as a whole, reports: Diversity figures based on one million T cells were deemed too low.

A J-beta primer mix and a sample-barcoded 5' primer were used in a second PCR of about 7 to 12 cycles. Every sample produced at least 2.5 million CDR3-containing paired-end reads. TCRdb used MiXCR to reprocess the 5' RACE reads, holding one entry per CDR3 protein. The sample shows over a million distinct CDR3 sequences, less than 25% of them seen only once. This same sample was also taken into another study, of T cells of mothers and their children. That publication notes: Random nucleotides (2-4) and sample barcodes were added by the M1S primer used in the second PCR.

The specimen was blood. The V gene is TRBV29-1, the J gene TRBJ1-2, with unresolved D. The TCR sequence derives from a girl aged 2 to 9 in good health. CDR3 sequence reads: CSVEDLGYNYGYTF. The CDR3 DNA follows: TGCAGCGTTGAAGATCTTGGGTACAACTATGGCTACACCTTC.